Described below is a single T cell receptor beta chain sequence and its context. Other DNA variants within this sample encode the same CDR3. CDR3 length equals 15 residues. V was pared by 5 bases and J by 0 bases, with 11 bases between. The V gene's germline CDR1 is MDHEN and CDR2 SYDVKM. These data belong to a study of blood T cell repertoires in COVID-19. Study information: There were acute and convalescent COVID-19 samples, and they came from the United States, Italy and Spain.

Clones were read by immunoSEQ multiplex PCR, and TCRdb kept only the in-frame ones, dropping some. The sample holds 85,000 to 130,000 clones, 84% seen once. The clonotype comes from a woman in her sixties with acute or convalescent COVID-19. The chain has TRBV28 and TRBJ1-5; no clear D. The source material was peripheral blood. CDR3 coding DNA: TGTGCCAGCAGTCCTACAGAGAATAGCAATCAGCCCCAGCATTTT. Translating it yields CASSPTENSNQPQHF.